This T cell receptor (beta chain) stems from a study of T cells in Graves' hyperthyroidism and ophthalmopathy. Whole-study results and caveats: Classification by a 13 V-J model distinguished ophthalmopathy from stable hyperthyroidism.

V was shortened by 7 bases and J by 14 bases, with 18 bases between the two germline ends. Germline CDR1 and CDR2: SNHLY and FYNNEI. There are 13 residues in the CDR3. On this clonotype: The target antigen is unknown. This may come from a read error, since a much larger clone is one base off.

The investigators amplified TCR beta CDR3 regions from RNA transcripts. Researchers ran a first-round RT-PCR on the TCR CDR3 using the HTBI primer set. MiXCR was run by TCRdb on the multiplex PCR reads, yielding one entry per CDR3 protein. Among some 250,000 distinct CDR3 sequences listed, 15% were seen once. The sequencing input was blood. The origin of this receptor is a woman aged 50 to 65 with Graves' hyperthyroidism that later progressed to Graves' ophthalmopathy. The rearrangement links TRBV2 to TRBJ1-6; D not certain. This CDR3 reads CASKVTRVRALHF. Here the CDR3 DNA reads TGTGCCAGCAAGGTGACGAGGGTACGAGCCCTCCACTTT.